This entry lists 7 T cell receptor beta chains sequenced from one sample in a study of metastatic and nonmetastatic thyroid tumors. No treatment of any kind had been given to any patient before thyroid surgery. TCRdb redid the clone calls on the PCR reads using MiXCR. This sample has about 15,000 clones; about 20% occur once, and the top ten carry 20% to 25%. Sequenced input: adjacent normal tissue. The receptors were gathered from a female donor with papillary thyroid cancer or a benign thyroid nodule (not recorded which). Some clones in this sample may be carry-over from other donors' samples.

V gene TRBV5-1 combines with J gene TRBJ2-2; 9 nucleotides line up with TRBD1. J lost 1 base, V lost 0 bases, and 1 base had no gene match. This CDR3 has 16 amino acids. Germline V gene data show CDR1 as SGHRS and CDR2 as YFSETQ. CDR3 loop: CASSLGQGVNTGELFF. The CDR3 DNA sequence: TGCGCCAGCAGCTTGGGACAGGGGGTGAACACCGGGGAGCTGTTTTTT.

This clone has only a few counts. The chain combines TRBV6-1 with TRBJ2-4; 8 bases are a match to TRBD1. Unmatched junction bases numbered 1, after V lost 3 bases and J lost 3 bases. The CDR3 contains 14 residues. Per the germline V gene, CDR1 is MNHNS and CDR2 is SASEGT. Here the CDR3 DNA reads TGTGCCAGCAGTGACAGGGGGCGCAAAAACATTCAGTACTTC. Its translation is CASSDRGRKNIQYF.

V is TRBV6-1 and J is TRBJ1-2; 7 bases align to TRBD1. CDR1 is MNHNS, CDR2 SASEGT, per germline. The ends lost 5 bases at V and 0 bases at J; junction bases unmatched: 6. The CDR3 consists of 15 residues. CDR3 protein: CASSSDRVPNYGYTF. In DNA, the CDR3 is TGTGCCAGCAGTTCCGACAGGGTTCCTAACTATGGCTACACCTTC.

This clone was observed a few times. J is TRBJ2-7 and V is TRBV10-3; D is perhaps TRBD1 (6 bases). The germline gives CDR1 ENHRY, CDR2 SYGVKD. Between the trimmed V and J ends, which lost 0 bases and 2 bases, there was a span of 8 bases. This CDR3 comprises 14 residues. DNA for the CDR3: TGTGCCATCAGTGAGTCAACAGGGACCTACGAGCAGTACTTC. Its translation: CAISESTGTYEQYF.

The chain links TRBV19 to TRBJ2-1; D is unresolved. Germline V CDR1 and CDR2: LNHDA, SQIVND (reference sequence). The CDR3 has 14 amino acids. Deletions cut 3 bases from V and 6 bases from J, with 12 bases between. The CDR3 region is CASSIAVVPNEQFF. The CDR3 DNA sequence: TGTGCCAGTAGTATCGCGGTGGTGCCCAATGAGCAGTTCTTC.

The chain combines TRBV5-6 with TRBJ2-1; 7 bases match TRBD2. The CDR3 sequence is 15 residues long. Germline V gene sequence: CDR1 SGHDT, CDR2 YYEEEE. J was trimmed by 7 bases and V by 4 bases; bases with no gene match: 11. For the CDR3, the DNA is TGTGCCAGCAGCGCTACGGGGAGGGCCAAAAATGAGCAGTTCTTC. Amino acids: CASSATGRAKNEQFF. Filled out from reference TRBV5-6 and TRBJ2-1, the complete variable domain reads DAGVTQSPTHLIKTRGQQVTLRCSPKSGHDTVSWYQQALGQGPQFIFQYYEEEERQRGNFPDRFSGHQFPNYSSELNVNALLLGDSALYLCASSATGRAKNEQFFGPGTRLTVL.

This clone was counted a few times. The CDR3, as DNA: TGTGCCAGTAGTATTCAGTCGAACACCGGGGAGCTGTTTTTT. It translates to CASSIQSNTGELFF. This chain uses TRBV19 with TRBJ2-2, with D uncertain. This CDR3 is built from 14 residues. Germline V gives CDR1 LNHDA, CDR2 SQIVND (reference sequence). Trimming pared 3 bases from V and 0 bases from J, leaving 5 bases between.